Shown below are 8 T cell receptor beta chains from a single sample sequenced in a study of blood T cell repertoires in COVID-19. The method was immunoSEQ multiplex PCR; TCRdb's version includes in-frame clones alone and lacks a portion of them. Of 150,000 to 200,000 clones in the sample, 70% to 85% are singletons; the top ten hold approximately 13%. Sequencing used peripheral blood. The origin of the receptors is a man aged 45-60 years who had recovered from COVID-19.

The chain links TRBV27 to TRBJ2-3; TRBD2 agrees at 12 bases. This CDR3 region has 19 residues. From germline, CDR1 is MNHEY and CDR2 SMNVEV (reference sequence). The V segment lost 6 bases and the J segment 1 base; nucleotides outside the gene matches: 14. CDR3 nucleotides: TGTGCCAGCAGACGAGGACTAGCGGGGCCACGACCCCGCACAGATACGCAGTATTTT. Amino acids: CASRRGLAGPRPRTDTQYF.

The V call is TRBV5-1, the J call TRBJ1-1; D not certain. The CDR3 is 13 amino acids. Trimming stripped 1 base from V and 4 bases from J, with 8 bases between. Germline V lookup: CDR1 SGHRS, CDR2 YFSETQ. The CDR3 is CASSLFTPTEAFF. CDR3 nucleotides: TGCGCCAGCAGCTTGTTCACACCCACTGAAGCTTTCTTT.

The V gene is TRBV6-4, the J gene TRBJ2-4; 10 bases map to TRBD1. The CDR3 length is 22 residues. Germline trimming cut 2 bases from V and 3 bases from J; bases unmatched to any gene: 22. Germline lookup yields CDR1 MRHNA and CDR2 SNTAGT. DNA of the CDR3: TGTGCCAGCAGTGACCGTTCCGGGACAGGGGTTGGGACGGGTCAATTCAAAAACATTCAGTACTTC. It encodes CASSDRSGTGVGTGQFKNIQYF.

The chain joins TRBV3-1 (or the pseudogene TRBV3-2) to TRBJ2-5; D may be TRBD1 (5 bases). The germline gives CDR1 LGHDT, CDR2 YNNKEL (reference sequence). This CDR3 is 14 amino acids long. The ends were cut back, 7 bases at V and 2 bases at J, with 14 bases in the middle. The CDR3 bases are TGTGCCAGCACCCACCTGGACAAGCAAGAGACCCAGTACTTC. Its protein is CASTHLDKQETQYF.

In its sample, this clone was seen a few times. V is TRBV19 and J is TRBJ1-2; TRBD1 agrees at 7 bases. Trimming at V came to 6 bases and at J to 7 bases, leaving 20 bases not matched to a gene. The CDR3 is 17 amino acids. CDR1 is LNHDA, CDR2 SQIVND, per germline (reference sequence). In DNA form, the CDR3 reads TGTGCCAGTAGATCCGTACGACAGGGAAATCTGACGGGTGGCTACACCTTC. Protein sequence: CASRSVRQGNLTGGYTF. The variable domain in full, completed from reference TRBV19 and TRBJ1-2, reads DGGITQSPKYLFRKEGQNVTLSCEQNLNHDAMYWYRQDPGQGLRLIYYSQIVNDFQKGDIAEGYSVSREKKESFPLTVTSAQKNPTAFYLCASRSVRQGNLTGGYTFGSGTRLTVV.

V and J are TRBV3-1 (or the pseudogene TRBV3-2) and TRBJ1-2, with D possibly being TRBD1 (6 bases). Germline V gene lookup returns CDR1 LGHDT and CDR2 YNNKEL (reference sequence). This CDR3 contains 15 residues. The ends were cut back, 0 bases at V and 8 bases at J, with 16 bases in the middle. As DNA, the CDR3 is TGTGCCAGCAGCCAAGAGGCTACAGGGATAGGGGGCTACACCTTC. It encodes CASSQEATGIGGYTF.

This clone occurred a few times. The gene calls are TRBV19 and TRBJ2-4; 9 bases line up with TRBD2. V trimming: 7 bases; J trimming: 7 bases; junction bases outside the gene matches: 8. The germline gives CDR1 LNHDA, CDR2 SQIVND (reference sequence). The CDR3 is 14 amino acids. The CDR3 protein is CASTISGSRNIQYF. DNA for the CDR3: TGTGCCAGTACCATTAGCGGGAGCAGGAACATTCAGTACTTC.

This sequence joins TRBV19 and TRBJ1-1; 7 bases agree with TRBD1. This CDR3 comprises 14 residues. Trimming cost V 6 bases and J 2 bases; bases outside gene matches: 6. Looked up from germline, CDR1 is LNHDA and CDR2 is SQIVND (reference sequence). The chain's CDR3 is CASSLEGANTEAFF. In DNA form, the CDR3 reads TGTGCCAGTAGCTTGGAGGGGGCTAACACTGAAGCTTTCTTT.